One sample yielded the 15 T cell receptor beta chains listed below, sequenced in a study of T cells in Graves' hyperthyroidism and ophthalmopathy. The CDR3 regions of TCR beta were amplified from RNA transcripts. HTBI primers were employed in a first-round RT-PCR of the TCR CDR3. A single record per CDR3 protein comes from TCRdb applying MiXCR to the multiplex PCR reads. The sample contains under 600,000 distinct CDR3 sequences, 15% to 20% of which appear only once. Sequences were obtained from blood. These receptors were obtained from a woman in her thirties or forties with Graves' ophthalmopathy.

This clonotype came up many times. This chain connects TRBV11-2 to TRBJ2-2, with D unclear. The V gene lost 3 bases and the J gene lost 0 bases, with 5 bases spanning the gap. Germline CDR1 is SGHAT and CDR2 is FQNNGV. CDR3 size: 14 residues. The CDR3 DNA reads TGTGCCAGCAGCTTGGTGGCGAACACCGGGGAGCTGTTTTTT. Protein sequence: CASSLVANTGELFF.

Comment on this clonotype: A much larger clone sits a single nucleotide away, making a read error possible. V and J are TRBV6-1 and TRBJ2-1; a weak D match, TRBD2 (5 bases). CDR1 is MNHNS, CDR2 SASEGT, per germline. This CDR3 is built from 16 residues. CDR3 region: CDSCIEGGPSYNEQFF. The CDR3 bases are TGTGACAGCTGCATCGAGGGCGGACCCTCCTACAATGAGCAGTTCTTC.

In its sample, this clonotype was seen many times. The chain recombines TRBV20-1 with TRBJ2-7; 8 bases map to TRBD2. CDR3 length: 14 residues. Trimming at V came to 4 bases and at J to 7 bases, leaving 12 bases not matched to a gene. The germline CDR1 and CDR2 sequences are DFQATT and SNEGSKA (reference sequence). This CDR3 reads CSAIRSGVPGEQYF. Here the CDR3 DNA reads TGCAGTGCTATCCGTAGCGGGGTCCCTGGGGAGCAGTACTTC.

This chain links TRBV28 with TRBJ2-7, with D perhaps matching TRBD1 (6 bases). The CDR3 is made up of 13 amino acids. V dropped 8 bases and J dropped 0 bases, with 11 bases sitting between them. CDR1 and CDR2 from the germline V gene are MDHEN and SYDVKM. The CDR3 DNA reads as TGTGCCAGCTACCGGGACAACTCCTACGAGCAGTACTTC. Protein: CASYRDNSYEQYF.

In this sample, this clonotype turned up many times. The chain is built from TRBV7-2 and TRBJ2-1, with D uncertain. This CDR3 contains 12 residues. CDR1 is SGHTA and CDR2 is FQGNSA in the germline V gene. Trimming took 5 bases from V and 10 from J, leaving 12 bases between them. The CDR3 DNA reads as TGTGCCAGCAGCCCGTCGGTACGGGAGCAGTTCTTC. This sequence encodes CASSPSVREQFF.

J is TRBJ2-3 and V is TRBV20-1; 8 bases match TRBD2. V lost 1 base and J lost 8; bases outside the gene matches: 5. The CDR3 runs 13 residues. Looked up from germline, CDR1 is DFQATT and CDR2 is SNEGSKA (reference sequence). The CDR3 DNA reads TGCAGTGCTAGAGCGGGGGGGTCGACTACGCAGTATTTT. Protein: CSARAGGSTTQYF.

This clonotype was recorded many times. The rearrangement uses TRBV12-3 or TRBV12-4 and TRBJ2-3; no clear D gene. The CDR3 has 15 amino acids. The V gene lost 3 bases and the J gene lost 0 bases, with 10 bases spanning the gap. The CDR3 sequence is CASSFITGSTDTQYF. CDR3 coding DNA: TGTGCCAGCAGTTTCATTACCGGAAGCACAGATACGCAGTATTTT.

This clonotype was counted at least ten times. Here the CDR3 reads CASSPEHFTNYEQYF. The CDR3 coding sequence is TGTGCCAGCTCACCAGAACATTTCACTAACTACGAGCAGTACTTC. The rearrangement uses TRBV18 and TRBJ2-7, with no clear D. Germline V lookup: CDR1 KGHSH, CDR2 LQKENI. Trimming removed 2 bases at V and 3 bases at J, with 14 bases between. The CDR3 totals 15 residues.

This clonotype was seen ten or more times. The chain couples TRBV2 to TRBJ1-2; D ambiguous. Per germline, CDR1 SNHLY and CDR2 FYNNEI. The CDR3 loop spans 11 amino acids. The germline V and J ends were trimmed by 7 bases and 3 bases, with 6 bases remaining between them. CDR3 sequence reads: CASTLDYGYTF. CDR3 nucleotide sequence: TGTGCCAGCACACTAGACTATGGCTACACCTTC.

In this sample, this clonotype turned up many times. The chain employs TRBV3-1 and TRBJ1-1; 7 bases agree with TRBD1. V lost 6 bases, J lost 4 bases, and 11 bases stayed unmatched. Germline values: CDR1 LGHDT, CDR2 YNNKEL (reference sequence). The CDR3 spans 15 residues. CDR3 sequence reads: CASSPGGGRVTEAFF. The CDR3 nucleotides are TGTGCCAGCAGTCCAGGAGGGGGCAGGGTCACTGAAGCTTTCTTT.

Remarks on this clonotype: A junction boundary mismatches the germline segment, possibly from a read error. The chain is built from TRBV29-1 and TRBJ1-1; 8 bases agree with TRBD1. Germline V lookup: CDR1 SQVTM, CDR2 ANQGSEA. The CDR3 contains 14 residues. The CDR3 protein is CSVEGDAGGTKAFF. CDR3 bases: TGCAGCGTTGAAGGAGATGCAGGGGGCACTAAAGCTTTCTTT.

The sample holds many counts of this clonotype. V gene TRBV28 combines with J gene TRBJ2-7; 8 positions agree with TRBD1. The trim removed 6 bases at V and 4 bases at J, leaving 5 bases unmatched. Germline CDR1 reads MDHEN; CDR2 reads SYDVKM. CDR3 length: 13 amino acids. The CDR3 coding sequence is TGTGCCAGCAGGACAGGGGTTGGGTACGAGCAGTACTTC. Amino acids: CASRTGVGYEQYF.

The chain links TRBV19 to TRBJ2-2, with a tentative D call TRBD2 (5 bases). Trimming pared 5 bases from V and 3 bases from J, leaving 16 bases between. This CDR3 comprises 16 residues. Germline CDR1 is LNHDA and CDR2 is SQIVND (reference sequence). This chain's CDR3 is CASSQPFRGDTGELFF. The CDR3 DNA reads as TGTGCCAGTAGTCAACCCTTCCGGGGAGACACCGGGGAGCTGTTTTTT.

The chain employs TRBV6-1 and TRBJ1-5; 12 nucleotides agree with TRBD1. Trimming removed 5 bases from V and 5 bases from J; junction bases left unmatched: 7. This CDR3 is built from 16 residues. Germline CDR1 reads MNHNS; CDR2 reads SASEGT. The CDR3 DNA follows: TGTGCCAGCAGTCCCGGGACAGGGGGCCTTCATCAGCCCCAGCATTTT. It encodes CASSPGTGGLHQPQHF.

This clonotype was picked up many times. The chain uses TRBV7-2 and TRBJ1-5; D remains ambiguous. The V gene lost 2 bases and the J gene lost 11 bases, with 13 bases spanning the gap. Germline CDR1 reads SGHTA; CDR2 reads FQGNSA. The CDR3 has 13 residues. The chain's CDR3 is CASSLRGRQTQHF. In nucleotides, the CDR3 is TGTGCCAGCAGCTTAAGAGGGCGGCAGACCCAGCATTTT.